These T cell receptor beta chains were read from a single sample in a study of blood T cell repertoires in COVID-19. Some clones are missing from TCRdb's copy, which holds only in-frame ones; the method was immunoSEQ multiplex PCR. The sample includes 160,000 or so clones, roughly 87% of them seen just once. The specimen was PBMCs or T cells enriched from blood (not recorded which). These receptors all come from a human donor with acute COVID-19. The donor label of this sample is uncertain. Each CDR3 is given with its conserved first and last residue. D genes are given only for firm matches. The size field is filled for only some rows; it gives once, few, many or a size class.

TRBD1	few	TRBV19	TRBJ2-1	TGTGCCAGTAGTCTCCCGGACAGGGTGTATGAGCAGTTCTTC	CASSLPDRVYEQFF
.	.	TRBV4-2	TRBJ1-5	TGTGCCAGCAGCCAAGATCCAGGGGCTGATAGCAATCAGCCCCAGCATTTT	CASSQDPGADSNQPQHF
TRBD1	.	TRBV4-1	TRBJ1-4	TGCGCCAGCAGCCGAACAGGGGTAAAGGATGAAAAACTGTTTTTT	CASSRTGVKDEKLFF
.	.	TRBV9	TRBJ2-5	TGTGCCAGCAGCGACCCGGGGGACAGAGAGACCCAGTACTTC	CASSDPGDRETQYF
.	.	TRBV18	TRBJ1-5	TGTGCCAGCTCACCTGATGTCACAGGGAGACAGCCCCAGCATTTT	CASSPDVTGRQPQHF
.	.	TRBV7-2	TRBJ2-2	TGTGCCAGCGGAGACCGAAACACACTTACCGGGGAGCTGTTTTTT	CASGDRNTLTGELFF
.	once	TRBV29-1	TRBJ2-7	TGCAGCGTTGAAGGAGTGGGGCTAGCGAGGGAGCAGTACTTC	CSVEGVGLAREQYF
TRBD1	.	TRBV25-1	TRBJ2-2	TGTGCCAGCAGTGCACAGGGGGCCGGGGAGCTGTTTTTT	CASSAQGAGELFF
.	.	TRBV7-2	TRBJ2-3	TGTGCCAGCAGCTCGACCCTAGTGGCCACAGATACGCAGTATTTT	CASSSTLVATDTQYF
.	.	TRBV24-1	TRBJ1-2	TGTGCCACCAGTGATTCCGGGACTAACTATGGCTACACCTTC	CATSDSGTNYGYTF